A single sample gave rise to the 8 T cell receptor beta chains below, sequenced in a study of regulatory T cells in long-lasting Graves disease. Sample time point: persistent/refractory GD, antithyroid drugs over 5 years with positive TRAb. Isolated PBMC RNA provided the starting material for the TCR library. The TCR beta library used iRepertoire HTBI primers with Arm-PCR amplification of CDR3. From the multiplex PCR reads, TCRdb called clonotypes with MiXCR, one entry per CDR3 protein. In the table there are hundreds of thousands of distinct CDR3 sequences, under 25% of which are singletons. The input for sequencing was peripheral blood mononuclear cells (PBMCs), taken when the disease was refractory, from a patient treated with antithyroid drugs. The receptor source for this set is a female donor with Graves disease.

The gene calls are TRBV6-2 or TRBV6-3 and TRBJ2-7; D gene ambiguous. Germline CDR1 is MNHEY and CDR2 is SVGEGT. Trimming removed 5 bases at V and 4 bases at J, with 24 bases between. CDR3 length equals 17 residues. The CDR3 sequence: CASSEVGSRTFLYEQYF. The CDR3 region has the DNA TGTGCCAGCAGTGAAGTTGGGTCCAGAACATTTCTTTACGAGCAGTACTTC.

The table lists this clonotype with a count of one. The DNA of the CDR3 is TGTGCCAGCAGTTTAACACAGGCGACTGAAGCTTTCTTT. It encodes CASSLTQATEAFF. This chain uses TRBV27 with TRBJ1-1; D is perhaps TRBD1 (5 bases). Deletions cut 2 bases from V and 5 bases from J, with 9 bases between. CDR3 length: 13 residues. Germline assignment: CDR1 MNHEY and CDR2 SMNVEV (reference sequence).

The sample holds many counts of this clonotype. The CDR3 is CASSLTSGVGGELFF. For the CDR3, the DNA is TGTGCCAGCAGTCTTACTAGCGGGGTCGGGGGGGAGCTGTTTTTT. The V gene is TRBV12-3 or TRBV12-4, the J gene TRBJ2-2; 10 bases line up with TRBD2. The V and J ends lost 5 bases and 8 bases, in that order; junction bases with no gene match: 8. This CDR3 is built from 15 residues.

This clonotype was seen at least ten times. CDR3 DNA: TGTGCCAGCAGCTACACGTCTGCGAACACCGGGGAGCTGTTTTTT. This gives the protein CASSYTSANTGELFF. The chain links TRBV11-2 to TRBJ2-2, with D unclear. Germline-derived CDR1 and CDR2 are SGHAT and FQNNGV. Between the trimmed V and J ends, which lost 4 bases and 0 bases, there was a span of 9 bases. CDR3 length: 15 residues.

This clonotype has a count of ten or more. The chain is built from TRBV3-1 and TRBJ1-1; possibly TRBD1 for D (6 bases). The CDR3 totals 13 residues. CDR1 is LGHDT, CDR2 YNNKEL, per germline (reference sequence). The V gene lost 2 bases and the J gene lost 5 bases, with 9 bases spanning the gap. The CDR3 here is CASSQQGWTEAFF. CDR3 sequence (DNA): TGTGCCAGCAGCCAACAGGGGTGGACTGAAGCTTTCTTT.

This clonotype was counted many times. This sequence joins TRBV28 and TRBJ2-7, with 8 bases matching TRBD1. Per germline, CDR1 MDHEN and CDR2 SYDVKM. CDR3 length: 16 residues. J was trimmed by 2 bases and V by 6 bases; bases with no gene match: 12. CDR3 sequence: CASSSNDRGRTYEQYF. DNA of the CDR3: TGTGCCAGCAGCTCTAACGACAGGGGACGGACCTACGAGCAGTACTTC.

The table lists this clonotype with many counts. The CDR3 DNA reads TGTGCCAGCTCGGCCCCGGGCAGGCCTAACGGGGAGCTGTTTTTT. It encodes CASSAPGRPNGELFF. This chain uses TRBV6-1 with TRBJ2-2, with D unclear. CDR3 size: 15 residues. The germline gives CDR1 MNHNS, CDR2 SASEGT. V was clipped by 8 bases and J by 7 bases, with 20 bases between them.

This clonotype was recorded many times. The rearrangement uses TRBV6-1 and TRBJ2-7; TRBD2 might be the D (5 bases). The V gene lost 6 bases and the J gene lost 2 bases, with 17 bases spanning the gap. The germline V gene encodes CDR1 MNHNS and CDR2 SASEGT. The CDR3 is made up of 15 amino acids. For the CDR3, the DNA is TGTGCCAGCAGGAGAGGCAGCGGAAGGACCTACGAGCAGTACTTC. Protein product: CASRRGSGRTYEQYF.